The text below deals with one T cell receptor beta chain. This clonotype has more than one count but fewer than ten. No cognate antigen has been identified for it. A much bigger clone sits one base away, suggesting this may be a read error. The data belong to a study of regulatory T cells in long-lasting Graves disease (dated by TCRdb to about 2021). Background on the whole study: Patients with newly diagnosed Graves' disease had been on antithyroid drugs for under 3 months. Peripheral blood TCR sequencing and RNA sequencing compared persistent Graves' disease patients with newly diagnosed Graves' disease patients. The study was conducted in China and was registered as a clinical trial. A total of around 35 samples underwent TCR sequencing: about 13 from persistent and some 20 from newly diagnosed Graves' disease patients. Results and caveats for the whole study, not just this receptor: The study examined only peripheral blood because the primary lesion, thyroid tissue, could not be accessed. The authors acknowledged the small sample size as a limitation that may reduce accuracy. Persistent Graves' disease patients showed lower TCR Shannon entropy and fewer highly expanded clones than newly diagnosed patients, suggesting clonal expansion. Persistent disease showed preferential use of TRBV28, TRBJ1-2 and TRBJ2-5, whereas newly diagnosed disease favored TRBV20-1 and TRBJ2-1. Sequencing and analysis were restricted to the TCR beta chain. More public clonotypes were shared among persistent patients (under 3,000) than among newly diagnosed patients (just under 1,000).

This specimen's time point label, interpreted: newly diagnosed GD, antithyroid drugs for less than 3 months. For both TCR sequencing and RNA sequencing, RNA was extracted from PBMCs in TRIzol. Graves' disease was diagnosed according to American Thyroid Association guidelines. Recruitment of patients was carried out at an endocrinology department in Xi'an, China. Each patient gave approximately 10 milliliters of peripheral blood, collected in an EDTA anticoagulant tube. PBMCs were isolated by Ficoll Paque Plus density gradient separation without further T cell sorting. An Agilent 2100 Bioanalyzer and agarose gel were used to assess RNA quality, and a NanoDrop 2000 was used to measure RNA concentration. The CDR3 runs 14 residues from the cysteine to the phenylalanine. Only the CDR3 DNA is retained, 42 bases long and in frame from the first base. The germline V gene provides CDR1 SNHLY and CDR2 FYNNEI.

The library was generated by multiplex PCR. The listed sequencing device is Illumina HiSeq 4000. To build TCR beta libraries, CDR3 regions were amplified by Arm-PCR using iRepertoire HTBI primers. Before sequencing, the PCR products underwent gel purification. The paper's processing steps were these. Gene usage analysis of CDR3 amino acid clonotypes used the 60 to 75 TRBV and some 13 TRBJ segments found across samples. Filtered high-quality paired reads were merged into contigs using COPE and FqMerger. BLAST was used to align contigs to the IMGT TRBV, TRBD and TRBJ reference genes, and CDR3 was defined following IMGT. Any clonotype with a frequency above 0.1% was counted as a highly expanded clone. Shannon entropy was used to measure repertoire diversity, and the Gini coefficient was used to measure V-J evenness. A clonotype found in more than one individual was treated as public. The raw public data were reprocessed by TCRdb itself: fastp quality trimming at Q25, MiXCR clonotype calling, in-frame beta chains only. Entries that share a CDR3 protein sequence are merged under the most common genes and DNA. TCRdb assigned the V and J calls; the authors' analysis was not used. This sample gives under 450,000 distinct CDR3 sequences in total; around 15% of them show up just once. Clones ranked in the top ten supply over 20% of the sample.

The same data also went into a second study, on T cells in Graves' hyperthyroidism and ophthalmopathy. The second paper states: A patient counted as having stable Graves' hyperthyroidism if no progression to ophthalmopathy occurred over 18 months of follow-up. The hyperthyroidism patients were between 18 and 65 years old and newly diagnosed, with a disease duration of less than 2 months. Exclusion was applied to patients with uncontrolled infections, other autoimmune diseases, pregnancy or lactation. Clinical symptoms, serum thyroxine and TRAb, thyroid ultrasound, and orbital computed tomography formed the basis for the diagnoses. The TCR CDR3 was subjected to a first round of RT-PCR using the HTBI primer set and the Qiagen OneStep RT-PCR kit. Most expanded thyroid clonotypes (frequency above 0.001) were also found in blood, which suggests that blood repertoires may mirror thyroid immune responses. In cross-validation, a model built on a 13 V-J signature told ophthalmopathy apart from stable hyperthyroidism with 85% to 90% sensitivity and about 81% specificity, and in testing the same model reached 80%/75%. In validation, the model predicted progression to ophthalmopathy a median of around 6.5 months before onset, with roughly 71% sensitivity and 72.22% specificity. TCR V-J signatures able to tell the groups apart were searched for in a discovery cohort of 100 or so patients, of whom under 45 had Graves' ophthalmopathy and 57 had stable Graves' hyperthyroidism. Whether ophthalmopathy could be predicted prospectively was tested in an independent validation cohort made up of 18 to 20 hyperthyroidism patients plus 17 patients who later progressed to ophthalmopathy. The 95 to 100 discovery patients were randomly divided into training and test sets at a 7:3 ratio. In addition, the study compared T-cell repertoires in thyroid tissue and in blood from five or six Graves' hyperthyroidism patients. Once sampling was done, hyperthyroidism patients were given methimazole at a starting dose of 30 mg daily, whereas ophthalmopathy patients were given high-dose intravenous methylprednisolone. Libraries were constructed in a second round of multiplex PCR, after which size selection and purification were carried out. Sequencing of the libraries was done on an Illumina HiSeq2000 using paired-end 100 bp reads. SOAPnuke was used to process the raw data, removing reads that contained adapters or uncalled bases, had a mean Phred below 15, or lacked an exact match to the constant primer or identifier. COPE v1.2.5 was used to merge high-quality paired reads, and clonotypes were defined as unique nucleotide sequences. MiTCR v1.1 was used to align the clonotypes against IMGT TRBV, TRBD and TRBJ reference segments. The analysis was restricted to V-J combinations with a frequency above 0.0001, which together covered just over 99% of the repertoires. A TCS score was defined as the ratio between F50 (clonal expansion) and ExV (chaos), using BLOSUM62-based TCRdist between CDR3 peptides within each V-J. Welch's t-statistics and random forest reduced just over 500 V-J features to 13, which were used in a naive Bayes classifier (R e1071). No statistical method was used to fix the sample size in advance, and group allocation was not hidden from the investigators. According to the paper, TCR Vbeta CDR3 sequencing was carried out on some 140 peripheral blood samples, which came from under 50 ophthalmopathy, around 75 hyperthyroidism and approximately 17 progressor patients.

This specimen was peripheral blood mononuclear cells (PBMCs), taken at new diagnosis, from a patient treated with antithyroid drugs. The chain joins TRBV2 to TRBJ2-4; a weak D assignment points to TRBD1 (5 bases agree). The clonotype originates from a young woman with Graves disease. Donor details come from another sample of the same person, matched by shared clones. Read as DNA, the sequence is TGTGCCAGCAGTTTATCAGGGTCGCGGTCGTTGGAATTCTTC. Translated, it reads CASSLSGSRSLEFF.